The count of the clone carrying this T cell receptor (beta chain) is one. Antigen: not known. PCR involved 60 Vbeta and 13 Jbeta primers. Measured with immunoSEQ multiplex PCR; TCRdb has only the in-frame clones, and not every one. The table lists 100,000 to 150,000 clones, 77% of them singletons, with around 13% in the top ten. Donors sampled were nominally healthy, though unrecorded immune exposures were likely. The data belong to a study of cytomegalovirus exposure and HLA in healthy donors. Study context: Previous work identified 100 million or so unique TCR beta sequences from some 170 million T cells. Most donors, roughly 84% of approximately 400 genotyped, fell in the Caucasian-associated ancestry cluster. Overall study findings and caveats: Information on immune exposure was restricted to one variable (CMV serostatus).

CDR1 and CDR2 from the germline V gene are GTSNPN and SVGIG (reference sequence). This CDR3 spans 16 amino acids. The ends lost 2 bases at V and 2 bases at J; junction bases unmatched: 8. Source material: PBMCs. This chain uses TRBV30 with TRBJ1-3; 8 nucleotides align to TRBD1. The sequence was obtained from a woman between 40 and 50 years old in good health and CMV-seropositive. The CDR3 DNA reads TGTGCCTGGAGTATCCTAGACAGGGGAGCTGGAAACACCATATATTTT. It specifies CAWSILDRGAGNTIYF.